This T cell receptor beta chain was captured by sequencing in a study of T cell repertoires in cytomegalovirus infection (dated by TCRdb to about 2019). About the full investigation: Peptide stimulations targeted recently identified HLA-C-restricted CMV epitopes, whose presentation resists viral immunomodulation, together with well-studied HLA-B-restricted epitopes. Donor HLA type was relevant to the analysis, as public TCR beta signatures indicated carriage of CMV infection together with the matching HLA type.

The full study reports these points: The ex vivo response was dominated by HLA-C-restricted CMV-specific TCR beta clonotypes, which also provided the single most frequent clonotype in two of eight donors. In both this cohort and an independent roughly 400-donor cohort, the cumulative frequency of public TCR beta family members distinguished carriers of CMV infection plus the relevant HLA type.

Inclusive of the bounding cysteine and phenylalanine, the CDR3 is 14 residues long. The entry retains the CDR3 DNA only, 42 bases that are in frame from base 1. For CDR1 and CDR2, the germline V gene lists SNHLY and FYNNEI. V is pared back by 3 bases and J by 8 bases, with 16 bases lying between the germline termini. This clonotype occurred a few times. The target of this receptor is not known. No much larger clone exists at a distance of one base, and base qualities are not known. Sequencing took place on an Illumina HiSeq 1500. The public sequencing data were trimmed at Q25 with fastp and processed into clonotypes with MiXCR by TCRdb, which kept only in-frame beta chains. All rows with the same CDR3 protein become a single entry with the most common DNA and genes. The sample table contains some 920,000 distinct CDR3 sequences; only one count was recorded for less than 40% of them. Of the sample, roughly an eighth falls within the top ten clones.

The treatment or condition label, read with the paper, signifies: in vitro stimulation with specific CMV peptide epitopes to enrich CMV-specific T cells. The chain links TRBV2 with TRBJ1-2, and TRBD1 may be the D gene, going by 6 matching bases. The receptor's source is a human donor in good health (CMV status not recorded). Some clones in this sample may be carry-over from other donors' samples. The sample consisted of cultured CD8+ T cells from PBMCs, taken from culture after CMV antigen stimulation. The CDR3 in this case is CASSEHSGARGYTF. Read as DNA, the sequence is TGTGCCAGCAGTGAGCACTCGGGGGCGAGGGGCTACACCTTC.